This T cell receptor beta chain was captured by sequencing in a study of cytomegalovirus exposure and HLA in healthy donors. Sequencing used immunoSEQ multiplex PCR; TCRdb keeps in-frame clones, though not all of them. The sample contains roughly 140,000 clones, approximately 90% of which appear only once. CDR3 size: 15 residues. Trimming at V came to 6 bases and at J to 11 bases, leaving 13 bases not matched to a gene. CDR1 and CDR2 (germline): MNHEY, SVGAGI. The origin of this receptor is a man between 18 and 35 years old in good health and CMV-seronegative. The sequencing input was PBMCs. This chain links TRBV6-5 with TRBJ2-2; TRBD2 matches at 9 bases. The DNA for the CDR3 is TGTGCCAGCAGCCCTTCCGGGACTAGCTGGGAAGAGCTGTTTTTT. Translated, it gives CASSPSGTSWEELFF.